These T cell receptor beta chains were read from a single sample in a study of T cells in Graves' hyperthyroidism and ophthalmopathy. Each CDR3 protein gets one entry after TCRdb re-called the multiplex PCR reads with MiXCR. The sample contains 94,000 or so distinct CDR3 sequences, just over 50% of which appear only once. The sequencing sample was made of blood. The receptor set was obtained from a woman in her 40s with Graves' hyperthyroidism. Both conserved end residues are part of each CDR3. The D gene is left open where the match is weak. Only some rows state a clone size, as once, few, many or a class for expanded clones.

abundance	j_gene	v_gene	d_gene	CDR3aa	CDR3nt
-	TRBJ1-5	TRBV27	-	CASSYHSTPVSEPQHF	TGTGCCAGCAGTTATCACAGTACGCCCGTTTCCGAGCCCCAGCATTTT
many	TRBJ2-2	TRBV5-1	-	CASSLRSDTGELFF	TGCGCCAGCAGCTTGCGGTCAGACACCGGGGAGCTGTTTTTT
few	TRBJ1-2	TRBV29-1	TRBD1	CSFGQGDHGYTF	TGCAGCTTCGGACAGGGGGATCATGGCTACACCTTC
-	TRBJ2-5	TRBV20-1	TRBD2	CSALAGGQETQYF	TGCAGTGCCTTAGCGGGAGGACAAGAGACCCAGTACTTC
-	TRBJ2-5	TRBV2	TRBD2	CASSDASSGAETQYF	TGTGCCAGCAGTGACGCCAGCAGCGGGGCGGAGACCCAGTACTTC
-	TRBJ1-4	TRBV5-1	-	CASSLTAATNEKLFF	TGCGCCAGCAGCTTAACCGCCGCAACTAATGAAAAACTGTTTTTT
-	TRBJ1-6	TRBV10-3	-	CAISEGRDNSPLHF	TGTGCCATCAGTGAAGGCAGGGATAATTCACCCCTCCACTTT
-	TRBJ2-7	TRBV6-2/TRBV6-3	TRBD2	CASSYGPGLAGGSRYEQYF	TGTGCCAGCAGTTATGGACCGGGACTAGCGGGAGGTTCCAGGTACGAGCAGTACTTC
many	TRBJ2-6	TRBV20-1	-	CSARLVSGANVLTF	TGCAGTGCTCGACTAGTTTCTGGGGCCAACGTCCTGACTTTC
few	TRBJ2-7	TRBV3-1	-	CAVGVLGGYEQYF	TGTGCCGTGGGGGTACTAGGAGGCTACGAGCAGTACTTC
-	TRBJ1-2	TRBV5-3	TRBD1	CASSYGQAYGYTF	TGTGCCAGCAGCTATGGACAGGCTTATGGCTACACCTTC
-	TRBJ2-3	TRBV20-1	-	CSAKQGYF	TGCAGTGCTAAGCAGGGGTATTTT
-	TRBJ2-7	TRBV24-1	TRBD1	CATSDSRDRGSYEQYF	TGTGCCACCAGTGATTCCCGGGACAGGGGCTCCTACGAGCAGTACTTC
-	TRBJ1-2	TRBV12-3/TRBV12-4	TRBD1	CASSRTGQGYTF	TGTGCCAGCAGTCGGACAGGGCAGGGCTACACCTTC
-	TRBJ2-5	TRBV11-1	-	CASSLAPTNTETQYF	TGCGCCAGCAGCTTAGCGCCCACAAACACCGAGACCCAGTACTTC
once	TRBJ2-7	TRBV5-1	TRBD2	CASSLAGTSDYEQYF	TGCGCCAGCAGCTTGGCCGGGACTAGCGACTACGAGCAGTACTTC
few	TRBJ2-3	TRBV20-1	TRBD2	CSASWTSGRTPSTDTQYF	TGCAGTGCTAGCTGGACTAGCGGGAGAACTCCTAGCACAGATACGCAGTATTTT
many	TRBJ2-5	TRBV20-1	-	CSARDGPRGLQETQYF	TGCAGTGCTAGAGATGGTCCTAGAGGCCTTCAAGAGACCCAGTACTTC
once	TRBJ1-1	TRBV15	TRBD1	CATSRNGQGRIAFF	TGTGCCACCAGCAGAAACGGACAGGGGAGGATAGCTTTCTTT
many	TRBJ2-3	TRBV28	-	CASIISGTDTQYF	TGTGCCAGCATAATTAGCGGCACAGATACGCAGTATTTT
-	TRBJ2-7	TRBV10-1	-	CAIRGTQAEQYF	TGTGCCATCAGGGGCACCCAAGCCGAGCAGTACTTC
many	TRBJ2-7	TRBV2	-	CATTSRPDRRSYEQYF	TGTGCCACCACGAGCCGACCGGATCGAAGGTCCTACGAGCAGTACTTC
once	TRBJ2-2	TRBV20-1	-	CSASQRETGELFF	TGCAGTGCTAGTCAGAGAGAAACCGGGGAGCTGTTTTTT
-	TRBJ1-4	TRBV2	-	CASRSSGGAKLVF	TGTGCCAGCAGGTCGAGTGGGGGGGCAAAACTGGTTTTT
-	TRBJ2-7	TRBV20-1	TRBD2	CSARASSGSPRGQYF	TGCAGTGCTAGAGCCTCTAGCGGGAGCCCCCGGGGGCAGTACTTC
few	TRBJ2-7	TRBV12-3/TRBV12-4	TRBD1	CASKRQGADEQYF	TGTGCCAGCAAGAGACAGGGGGCTGACGAGCAGTACTTC
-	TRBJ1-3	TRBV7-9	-	CASSLGAESGNTIYF	TGTGCCAGCAGCTTAGGGGCAGAAAGTGGAAACACCATATATTTT
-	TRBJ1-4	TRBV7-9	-	CASSLAGRPNEKLVF	TGTGCCAGCAGCTTGGCAGGGCGGCCTAATGAAAAACTGGTTTTT
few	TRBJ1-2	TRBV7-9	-	CASSRLDGYTF	TGTGCCAGCAGCCGCTTGGATGGCTACACCTTC
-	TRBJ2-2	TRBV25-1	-	CASSAFRLGRDTGELFF	TGTGCCAGCAGTGCTTTCCGACTGGGTAGGGACACCGGGGAGCTGTTTTTT
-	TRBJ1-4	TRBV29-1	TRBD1	CSPDRATNEKLFF	TGCAGTCCCGACAGGGCTACTAATGAAAAACTGTTTTTT
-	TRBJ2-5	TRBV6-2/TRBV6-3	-	CASSYRTAGETQYF	TGTGCCAGCAGTTACCGAACGGCCGGAGAGACCCAGTACTTC
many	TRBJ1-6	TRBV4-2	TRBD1	CASSQGEWTGSTNSPLHF	TGTGCCAGCAGCCAAGGGGAGTGGACAGGGAGCACTAATTCACCCCTCCACTTT
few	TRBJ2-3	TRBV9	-	CASSVGARGTDTQYF	TGTGCCAGCAGCGTAGGAGCCCGGGGTACAGATACGCAGTATTTT
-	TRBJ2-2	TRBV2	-	CASIEAGELFF	TGTGCCAGCATCGAGGCCGGGGAGCTGTTTTTT
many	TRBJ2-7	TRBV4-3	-	CASSQWSGDHEQYF	TGCGCCAGCAGCCAATGGAGTGGGGACCACGAGCAGTACTTC
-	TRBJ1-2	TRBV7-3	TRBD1	CASSLTGTECGYTF	TGTGCCAGCAGCTTAACAGGGACAGAGTGTGGCTACACCTTC
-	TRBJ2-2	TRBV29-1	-	CSVGGGELFF	TGCAGCGTTGGGGGGGGGGAGCTGTTTTTT
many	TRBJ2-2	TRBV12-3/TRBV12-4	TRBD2	CASRGTSVITGELFF	TGTGCCAGCAGGGGGACTAGCGTTATCACCGGGGAGCTGTTTTTT
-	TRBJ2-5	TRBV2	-	CASSAAGGESQYF	TGTGCCAGCAGTGCTGCCGGGGGCGAGTCCCAGTACTTC
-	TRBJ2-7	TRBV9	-	CASSGSRDGSYEQYF	TGTGCCAGCAGCGGATCCCGGGACGGGTCCTACGAGCAGTACTTC
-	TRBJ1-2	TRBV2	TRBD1	CASTLDREQVNGYTF	TGTGCCAGCACCCTCGACAGGGAGCAGGTTAATGGCTACACCTTC
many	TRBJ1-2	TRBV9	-	CASSLRVAGTNYGYTF	TGTGCCAGCAGCCTCCGCGTAGCCGGAACTAACTATGGCTACACCTTC
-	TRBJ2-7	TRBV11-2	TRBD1	CASSLGQGAAEQYF	TGTGCCAGCAGCTTAGGACAGGGGGCGGCGGAGCAGTACTTC
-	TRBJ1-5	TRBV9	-	CASSDEGNQPQHF	TGTGCCAGCAGCGACGAGGGAAATCAGCCCCAGCATTTC
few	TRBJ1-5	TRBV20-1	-	CSARPRGGTGNQPQHF	TGCAGTGCTAGACCTCGGGGGGGGACGGGCAATCAGCCCCAGCATTTT
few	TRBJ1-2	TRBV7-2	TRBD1	CASSFQGAPGYTF	TGTGCCAGCAGCTTTCAGGGGGCCCCTGGCTACACCTTC
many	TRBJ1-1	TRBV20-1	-	CSATQQDTEAFF	TGCAGTGCTACTCAACAGGACACTGAAGCTTTCTTT